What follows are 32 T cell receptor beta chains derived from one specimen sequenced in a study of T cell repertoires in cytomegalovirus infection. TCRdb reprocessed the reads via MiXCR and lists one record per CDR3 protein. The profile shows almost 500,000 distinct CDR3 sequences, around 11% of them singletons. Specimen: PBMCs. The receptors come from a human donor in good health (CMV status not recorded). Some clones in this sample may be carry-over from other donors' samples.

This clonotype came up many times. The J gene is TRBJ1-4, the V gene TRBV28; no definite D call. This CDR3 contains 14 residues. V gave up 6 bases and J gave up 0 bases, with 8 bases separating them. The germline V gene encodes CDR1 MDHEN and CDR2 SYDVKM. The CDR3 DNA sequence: TGTGCCAGCAGCCGAGGGACAACTAATGAAAAACTGTTTTTT. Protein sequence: CASSRGTTNEKLFF.

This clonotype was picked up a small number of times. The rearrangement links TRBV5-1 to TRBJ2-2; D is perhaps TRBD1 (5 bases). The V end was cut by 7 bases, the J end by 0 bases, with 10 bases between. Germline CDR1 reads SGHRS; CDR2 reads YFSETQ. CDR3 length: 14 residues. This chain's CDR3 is CASQTGANTGELFF. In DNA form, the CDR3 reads TGCGCCAGCCAAACAGGCGCGAACACCGGGGAGCTGTTTTTT.

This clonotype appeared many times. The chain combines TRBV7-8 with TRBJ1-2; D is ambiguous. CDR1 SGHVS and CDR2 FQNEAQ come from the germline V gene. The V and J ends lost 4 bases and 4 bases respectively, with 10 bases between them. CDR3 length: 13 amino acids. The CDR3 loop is CASSSPNSYGYTF. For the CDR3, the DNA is TGTGCCAGCAGCTCTCCTAATTCCTATGGCTACACCTTC.

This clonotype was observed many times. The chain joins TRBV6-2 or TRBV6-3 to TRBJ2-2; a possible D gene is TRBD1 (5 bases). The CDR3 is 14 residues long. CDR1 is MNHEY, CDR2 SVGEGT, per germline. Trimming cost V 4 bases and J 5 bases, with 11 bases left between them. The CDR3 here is CASSSSGWTGELFF. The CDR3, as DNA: TGTGCCAGCAGTTCCTCAGGGTGGACCGGGGAGCTGTTTTTT.

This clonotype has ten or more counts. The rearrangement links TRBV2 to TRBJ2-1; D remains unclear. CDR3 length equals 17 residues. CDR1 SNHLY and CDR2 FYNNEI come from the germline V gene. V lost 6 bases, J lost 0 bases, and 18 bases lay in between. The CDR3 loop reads CASSLRVITSSYNEQFF. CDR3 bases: TGTGCCAGCAGCCTAAGGGTCATTACAAGCTCCTACAATGAGCAGTTCTTC.

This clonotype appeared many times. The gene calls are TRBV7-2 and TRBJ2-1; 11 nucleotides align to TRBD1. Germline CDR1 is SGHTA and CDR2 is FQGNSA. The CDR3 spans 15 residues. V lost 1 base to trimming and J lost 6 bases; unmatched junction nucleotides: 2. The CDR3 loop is CASSLVGTGGNEQFF. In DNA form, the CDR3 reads TGTGCCAGCAGCTTAGTGGGGACAGGGGGCAATGAGCAGTTCTTC.

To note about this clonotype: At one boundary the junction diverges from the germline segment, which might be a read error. As DNA, the CDR3 is TGTGCCAGCAGCCCACTGACAGATAAGCAGTATTTT. Protein product: CASSPLTDKQYF. The gene calls are TRBV7-4 and TRBJ2-3; tentative D call: TRBD1 (5 bases). The germline V gene encodes CDR1 SGHVT and CDR2 SQSDAQ. This CDR3 contains 12 residues.

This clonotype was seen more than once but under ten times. The CDR3 bases are TGTGCCAGTAGTATAGGGACAGATCGGGGCTACACCTTC. This codes for CASSIGTDRGYTF. This chain connects TRBV19 to TRBJ1-2; a weak D match, TRBD1 (6 bases). V lost 1 base and J 8 bases, leaving 11 bases between the germline ends. The germline CDR1 and CDR2 sequences are LNHDA and SQIVND (reference sequence). This CDR3 is built from 13 residues. Drawing the rest from reference TRBV19 and TRBJ1-2, the complete variable domain is DGGITQSPKYLFRKEGQNVTLSCEQNLNHDAMYWYRQDPGQGLRLIYYSQIVNDFQKGDIAEGYSVSREKKESFPLTVTSAQKNPTAFYLCASSIGTDRGYTFGSGTRLTVV.

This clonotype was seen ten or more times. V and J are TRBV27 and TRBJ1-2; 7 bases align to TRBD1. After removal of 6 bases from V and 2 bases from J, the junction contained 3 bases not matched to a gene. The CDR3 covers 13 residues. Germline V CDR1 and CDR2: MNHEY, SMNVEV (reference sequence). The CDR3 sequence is CASSFRGNYGYTF. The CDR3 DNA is TGTGCCAGCAGCTTCAGGGGGAACTATGGCTACACCTTC.

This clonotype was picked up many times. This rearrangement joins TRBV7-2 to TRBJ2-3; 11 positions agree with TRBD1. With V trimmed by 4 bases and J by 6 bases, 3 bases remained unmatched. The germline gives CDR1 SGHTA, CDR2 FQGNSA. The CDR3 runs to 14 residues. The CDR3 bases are TGTGCCAGCAGCTCAGGGACAGGGGGGGATACGCAGTATTTT. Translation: CASSSGTGGDTQYF.

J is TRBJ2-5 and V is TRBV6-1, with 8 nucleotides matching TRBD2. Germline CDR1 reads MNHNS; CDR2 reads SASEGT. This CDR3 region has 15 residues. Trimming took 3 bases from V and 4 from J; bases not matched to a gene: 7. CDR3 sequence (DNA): TGTGCCAGCAGTGAGGTAATAGCGGGGCCAGAGACCCAGTACTTC. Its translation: CASSEVIAGPETQYF.

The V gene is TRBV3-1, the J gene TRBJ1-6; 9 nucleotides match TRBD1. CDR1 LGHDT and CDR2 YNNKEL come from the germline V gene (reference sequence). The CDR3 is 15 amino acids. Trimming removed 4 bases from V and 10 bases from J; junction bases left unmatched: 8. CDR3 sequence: CASSPTGTGSSPLHF. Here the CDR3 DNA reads TGTGCCAGCAGCCCTACCGGGACAGGGTCGTCACCCCTCCACTTT.

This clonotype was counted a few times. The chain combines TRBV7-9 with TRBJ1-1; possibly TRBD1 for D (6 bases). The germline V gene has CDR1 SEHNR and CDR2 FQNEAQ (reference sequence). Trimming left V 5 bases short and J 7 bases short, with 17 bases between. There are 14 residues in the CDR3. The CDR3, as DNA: TGTGCCAGCAGCCCCCACCACAGGGAAGGTGAAGCTTTCTTT. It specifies CASSPHHREGEAFF. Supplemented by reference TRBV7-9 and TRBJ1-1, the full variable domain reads DTGVSQNPRHKITKRGQNVTFRCDPISEHNRLYWYRQTLGQGPEFLTYFQNEAQLEKSRLLSDRFSAERPKGSFSTLEIQRTEQGDSAMYLCASSPHHREGEAFFGQGTRLTVV.

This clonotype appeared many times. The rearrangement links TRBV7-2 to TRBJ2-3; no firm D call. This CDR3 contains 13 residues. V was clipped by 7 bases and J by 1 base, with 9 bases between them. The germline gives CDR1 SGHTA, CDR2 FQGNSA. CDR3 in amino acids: CASTHRGTDTQYF. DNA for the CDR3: TGTGCCAGCACCCATCGAGGCACAGATACGCAGTATTTT.

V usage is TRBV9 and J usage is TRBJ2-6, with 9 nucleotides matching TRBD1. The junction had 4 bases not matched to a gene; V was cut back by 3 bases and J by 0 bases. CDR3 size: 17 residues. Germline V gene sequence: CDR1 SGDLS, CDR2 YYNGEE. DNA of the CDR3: TGTGCCAGCAGCGCCACAGGGGGCCGCTCTGGGGCCAACGTCCTGACTTTC. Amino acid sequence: CASSATGGRSGANVLTF.

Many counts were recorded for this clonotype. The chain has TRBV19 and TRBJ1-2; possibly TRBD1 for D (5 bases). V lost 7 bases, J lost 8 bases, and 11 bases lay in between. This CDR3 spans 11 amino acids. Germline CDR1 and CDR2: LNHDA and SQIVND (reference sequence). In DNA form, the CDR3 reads TGTGCCAGTACCGAAGGGGAAGGCTACACCTTC. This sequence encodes CASTEGEGYTF.

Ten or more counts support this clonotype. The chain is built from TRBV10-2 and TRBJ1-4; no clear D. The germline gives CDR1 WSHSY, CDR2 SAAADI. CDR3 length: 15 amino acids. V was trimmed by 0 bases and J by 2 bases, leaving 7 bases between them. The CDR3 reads CASSESATTNEKLFF. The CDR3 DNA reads TGCGCCAGCAGTGAGTCGGCCACGACTAATGAAAAACTGTTTTTT.

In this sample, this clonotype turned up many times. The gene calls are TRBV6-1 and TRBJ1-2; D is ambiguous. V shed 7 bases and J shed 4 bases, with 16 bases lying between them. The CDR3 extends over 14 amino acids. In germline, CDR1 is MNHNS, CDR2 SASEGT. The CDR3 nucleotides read TGTGCCAGCACTAAGGCGGGGTACCGCTATGGCTACACCTTC. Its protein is CASTKAGYRYGYTF.

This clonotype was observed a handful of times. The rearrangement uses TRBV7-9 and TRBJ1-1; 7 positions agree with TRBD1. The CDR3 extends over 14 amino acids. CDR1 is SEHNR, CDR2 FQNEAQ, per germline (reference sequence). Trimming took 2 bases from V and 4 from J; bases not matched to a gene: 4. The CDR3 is CASSLLTGVTEAFF. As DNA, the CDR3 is TGTGCCAGCAGCTTACTTACAGGGGTCACTGAAGCTTTCTTT. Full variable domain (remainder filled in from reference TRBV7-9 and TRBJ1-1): DTGVSQNPRHKITKRGQNVTFRCDPISEHNRLYWYRQTLGQGPEFLTYFQNEAQLEKSRLLSDRFSAERPKGSFSTLEIQRTEQGDSAMYLCASSLLTGVTEAFFGQGTRLTVV.

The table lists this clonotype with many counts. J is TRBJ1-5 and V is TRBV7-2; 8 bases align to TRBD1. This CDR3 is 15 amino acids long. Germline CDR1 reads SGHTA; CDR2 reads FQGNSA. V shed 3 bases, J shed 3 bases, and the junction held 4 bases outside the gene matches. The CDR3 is CASSFGQGINQPQHF. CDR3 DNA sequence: TGTGCCAGCAGCTTCGGACAGGGAATCAATCAGCCCCAGCATTTT. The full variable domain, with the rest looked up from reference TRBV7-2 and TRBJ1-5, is GAGVSQSPSNKVTEKGKDVELRCDPISGHTALYWYRQSLGQGLEFLIYFQGNSAPDKSGLPSDRFSAERTGGSVSTLTIQRTQQEDSAVYLCASSFGQGINQPQHFGDGTRLSIL.

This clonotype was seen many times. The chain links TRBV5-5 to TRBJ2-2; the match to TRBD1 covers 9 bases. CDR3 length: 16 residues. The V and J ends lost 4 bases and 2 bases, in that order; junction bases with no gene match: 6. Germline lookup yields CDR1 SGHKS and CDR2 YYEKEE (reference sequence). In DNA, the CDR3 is TGTGCCAGCAGCAATCGACAGGGGGGAAACACCGGGGAGCTGTTTTTT. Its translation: CASSNRQGGNTGELFF. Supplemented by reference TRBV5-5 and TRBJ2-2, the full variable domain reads DAGVTQSPTHLIKTRGQQVTLRCSPISGHKSVSWYQQVLGQGPQFIFQYYEKEERGRGNFPDRFSARQFPNYSSELNVNALLLGDSALYLCASSNRQGGNTGELFFGEGSRLTVL.

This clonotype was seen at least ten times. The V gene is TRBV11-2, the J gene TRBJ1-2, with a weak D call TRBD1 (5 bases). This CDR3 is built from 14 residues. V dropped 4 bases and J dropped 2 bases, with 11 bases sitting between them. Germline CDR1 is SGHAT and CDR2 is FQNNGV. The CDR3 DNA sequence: TGTGCCAGCAGCTATGGACGGGGGAACTATGGCTACACCTTC. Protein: CASSYGRGNYGYTF.

CDR3 protein: CASSQGEGNQPQHF. The CDR3 bases are TGCGCCAGCAGCCAAGGGGAGGGTAATCAGCCCCAGCATTTT. The V call is TRBV4-1, the J call TRBJ1-5; D ambiguous. CDR1 is MGHRA and CDR2 is YSYEKL in the germline V gene. V was trimmed by 1 base and J by 4 bases, leaving 8 bases between them. CDR3 length equals 14 residues.

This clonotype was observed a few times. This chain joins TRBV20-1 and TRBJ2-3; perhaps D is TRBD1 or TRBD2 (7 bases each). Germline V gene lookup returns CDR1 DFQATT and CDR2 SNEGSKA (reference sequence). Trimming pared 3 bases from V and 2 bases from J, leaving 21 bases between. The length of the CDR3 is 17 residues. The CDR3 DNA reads TGCAGTGCTAGGGCGAAGGGGGCTAGCGGATTCACAGATACGCAGTATTTT. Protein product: CSARAKGASGFTDTQYF.

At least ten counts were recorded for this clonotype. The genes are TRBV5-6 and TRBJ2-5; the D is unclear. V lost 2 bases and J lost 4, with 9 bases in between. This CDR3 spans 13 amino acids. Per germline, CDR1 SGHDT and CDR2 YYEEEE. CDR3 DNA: TGTGCCAGCAGCTTAGGGATTTCAGAGACCCAGTACTTC. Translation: CASSLGISETQYF.

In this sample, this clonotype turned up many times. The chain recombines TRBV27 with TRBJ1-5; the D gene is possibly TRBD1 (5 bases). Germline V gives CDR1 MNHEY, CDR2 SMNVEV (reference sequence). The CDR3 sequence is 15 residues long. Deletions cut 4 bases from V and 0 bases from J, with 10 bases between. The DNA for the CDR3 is TGTGCCAGCAGTTACACAGGTTATAGCAATCAGCCCCAGCATTTT. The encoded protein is CASSYTGYSNQPQHF.

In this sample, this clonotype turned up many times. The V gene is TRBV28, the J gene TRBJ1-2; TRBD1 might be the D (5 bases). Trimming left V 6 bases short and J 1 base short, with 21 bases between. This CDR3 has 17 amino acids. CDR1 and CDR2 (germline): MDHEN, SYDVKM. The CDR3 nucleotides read TGTGCCAGCAGATACTTCCGGGACCCAAAAAATAACTATGGCTACACCTTC. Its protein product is CASRYFRDPKNNYGYTF.

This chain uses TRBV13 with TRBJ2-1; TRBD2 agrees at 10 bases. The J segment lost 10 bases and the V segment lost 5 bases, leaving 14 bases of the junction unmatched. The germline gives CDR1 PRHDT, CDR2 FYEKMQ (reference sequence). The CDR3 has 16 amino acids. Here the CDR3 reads CASSPKPSGSSKEQFF. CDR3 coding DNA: TGTGCCAGCAGCCCCAAACCTAGCGGGAGCAGCAAAGAGCAGTTCTTC.

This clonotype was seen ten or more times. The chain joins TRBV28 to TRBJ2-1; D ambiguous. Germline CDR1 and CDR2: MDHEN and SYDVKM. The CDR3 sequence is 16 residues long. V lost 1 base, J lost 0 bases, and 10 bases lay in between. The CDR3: CASSLYYLSSYNEQFF. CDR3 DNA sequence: TGTGCCAGCAGTTTATATTACCTAAGCTCCTACAATGAGCAGTTCTTC.

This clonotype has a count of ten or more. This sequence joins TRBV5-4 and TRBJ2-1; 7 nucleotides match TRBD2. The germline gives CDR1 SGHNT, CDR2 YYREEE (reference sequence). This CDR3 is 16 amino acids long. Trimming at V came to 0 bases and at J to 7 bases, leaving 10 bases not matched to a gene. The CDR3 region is CASSLDPSGGRNEQFF. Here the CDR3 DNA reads TGTGCCAGCAGCTTGGATCCGTCTGGCGGGAGAAATGAGCAGTTCTTC.

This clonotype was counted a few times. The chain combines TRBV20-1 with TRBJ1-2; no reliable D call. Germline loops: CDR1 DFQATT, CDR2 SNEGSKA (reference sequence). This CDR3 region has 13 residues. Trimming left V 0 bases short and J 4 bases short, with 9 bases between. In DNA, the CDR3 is TGCAGTGCTAGAGATTGGGAGGGCTATGGCTACACCTTC. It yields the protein CSARDWEGYGYTF.

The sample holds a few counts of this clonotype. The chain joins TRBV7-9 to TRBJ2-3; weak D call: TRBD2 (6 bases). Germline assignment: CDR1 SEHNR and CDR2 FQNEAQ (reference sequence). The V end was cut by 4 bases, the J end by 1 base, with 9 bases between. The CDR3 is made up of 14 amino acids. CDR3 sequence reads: CASSSGSGTDTQYF. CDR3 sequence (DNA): TGTGCCAGCAGCTCCGGGAGTGGCACAGATACGCAGTATTTT.